These 5 T cell receptor beta chains were sequenced from one sample in a study of blood T cell repertoires in COVID-19. TCRdb keeps only in-frame clones here, not all; method: immunoSEQ multiplex PCR. Of almost 70,000 clones listed, about 91% are singletons. The sequencing sample was made of peripheral blood. Receptors originate from a woman aged 45 to 65 with active COVID-19.

This clone was seen a handful of times. The same CDR3 also results from other DNA sequences found in this sample. J is TRBJ2-3 and V is TRBV10-2; D call uncertain. The CDR3 contains 15 residues. Germline loops: CDR1 WSHSY, CDR2 SAAADI. V lost 0 bases and J lost 0, with 7 bases in between. This CDR3 is CASSESPVSTDTQYF. The CDR3 bases are TGCGCCAGCAGTGAGTCTCCAGTTAGCACAGATACGCAGTATTTT.

This clone was counted a single time. The rearrangement joins TRBV7-2 to TRBJ2-7; TRBD2 aligns across 9 bases. CDR1 is SGHTA, CDR2 FQGNSA, per germline. Trimming at V came to 1 base and at J to 4 bases, leaving 8 bases not matched to a gene. The CDR3 is 16 residues long. The CDR3 sequence: CASSLVVAGVQYEQYF. The CDR3 coding sequence is TGTGCCAGCAGCTTAGTCGTAGCGGGAGTCCAGTACGAGCAGTACTTC.

The chain combines TRBV29-1 with TRBJ2-1; the D gene is possibly TRBD1 (6 bases). Trimming cost V 5 bases and J 7 bases, with 15 bases left between them. The CDR3 loop spans 13 amino acids. Germline CDR1 reads SQVTM; CDR2 reads ANQGSEA. DNA of the CDR3: TGCAGCGTTACAGGGTTTCAGGCGAATGAGCAGTTCTTC. Protein product: CSVTGFQANEQFF.

The J gene is TRBJ2-3, the V gene TRBV2; 13 bases are a match to TRBD2. Germline CDR1 is SNHLY and CDR2 is FYNNEI. V lost 6 bases to trimming and J lost 3 bases; unmatched junction nucleotides: 6. CDR3 length: 16 amino acids. The CDR3 reads CASRFGLAGETDTQYF. The CDR3 DNA sequence: TGTGCCAGCAGGTTTGGACTAGCGGGAGAGACAGATACGCAGTATTTT.

This clone is termed medium-sized (0.01 to 0.1%). The V gene is TRBV5-1, the J gene TRBJ1-1, with D tentatively TRBD1 (6 bases). This CDR3 is 15 amino acids long. Germline V CDR1 and CDR2: SGHRS, YFSETQ. The germline V and J ends were trimmed by 4 bases and 0 bases, with 13 bases remaining between them. The CDR3 loop reads CASSPDRLMNTEAFF. The CDR3 nucleotides are TGCGCCAGCAGCCCGGACAGATTAATGAACACTGAAGCTTTCTTT.